This TCR beta chain was identified during a study of blood T cell repertoires in COVID-19. The overall study: Donors in the United States, Italy and Spain gave samples during acute or convalescent COVID-19. Sources were T cells, B-cell-depleted T cells, or PBMCs; the material itself was cDNA or gDNA.

The germline CDR1 and CDR2 sequences are MDHEN and SYDVKM. This CDR3 is built from 13 residues. Trimming cost V 3 bases and J 10 bases; bases outside gene matches: 8. Per the authors' pipeline: Counts of nucleated cells, estimated from reference gene primer amplification, were obtained. Sequencing used immunoSEQ multiplex PCR; TCRdb keeps in-frame clones, though not all of them. V, J and clone size derive from that table, while D and trimming were established from the DNA sequence. Counted here are more than 150,000 clones, approximately 86% occurring once; the ten biggest clones make up 7.5% to 10%.

The V and J genes are TRBV28 and TRBJ1-1, with TRBD1 matching 7 bases. What was sequenced was peripheral blood. This receptor was obtained from a woman older than 75 with acute or convalescent COVID-19. In nucleotides, the CDR3 is TGTGCCAGCAGTTTTCACGACAGGGAAGGAGCTTTCTTT. This translates into CASSFHDREGAFF.